The 24 T cell receptor beta chains presented below share a single source sample, sequenced in a study of T cell clonality in common variable immunodeficiency. The method was immunoSEQ multiplex PCR; TCRdb's version includes in-frame clones alone and lacks a portion of them. This sample comprises 30,000 to 40,000 clones, none seen once only. These receptors lack a known antigen. Whole-study findings and limits: Common variable immunodeficiency TCR beta sequences reportedly had fewer deletions and N-nucleotide insertions.

Sequencing was carried out using peripheral blood mononuclear cells. The receptor set was obtained from a human donor with common variable immunodeficiency.

Many counts were recorded for this clone. The CDR3 end lies 3 residues beyond the end of the read and is filled in from the germline J gene. The V and J genes are TRBV11-3 and TRBJ2-1; 9 bases fit TRBD2. With 3 bases clipped from V and 9 bases from J, the junction kept 0 bases outside the gene matches. The CDR3 extends over 12 amino acids. CDR1 and CDR2 (germline): SGHNT, YENEEA. CDR3 bases read: TGTGCCAGCAGCTTTAGCGGGAGTGAG. It yields the protein CASSFSGSE. The CDR3 reads in full as CASSFSGSEQFF.

Regarding this clone: With the read ending 3 residues before the CDR3 end, the germline J gene is used to fill in that end. This chain uses TRBV6-1 with TRBJ1-2, with D tentatively TRBD1 (5 bases). Germline CDR1 reads MNHNS; CDR2 reads SASEGT. The CDR3 runs to 13 residues. Partial CDR3 DNA: TGTGCCAGCAGTGACGGGGGGTGGCAGGGC. Translating it yields CASSDGGWQG. The whole CDR3 protein reads CASSDGGWQGYTF.

This clone was found a few times. Coverage ceases 3 residues before the CDR3 finishes, and the germline J gene fills in the end. This rearrangement joins TRBV20-1 to TRBJ1-5; D gene unclear. This CDR3 comprises 14 residues. Deletions cut 6 bases from V and 3 bases from J, with 15 bases between. Germline CDR1 DFQATT, CDR2 SNEGSKA (reference sequence). This chain's CDR3 is CSANPRNLNQPQHF. The CDR3 DNA, read in part, is TGCAGTGCCAATCCCAGGAACCTCAATCAGCCC.

There are many counts of this clone. The read ends 3 residues early relative to the CDR3; the germline J gene fills the gap. The chain couples TRBV20-1 to TRBJ2-5; TRBD2 matches 8 bases. This CDR3 is 14 amino acids long. Trimming at V came to 6 bases and at J to 4 bases, leaving 10 bases not matched to a gene. Germline CDR1 and CDR2: DFQATT and SNEGSKA (reference sequence). The sequenced part of the CDR3 DNA is TGCAGTGCGGAAGGACTAGCCGGGGGAGAGACC. Translation gives CSAEGLAGGET. In full, the CDR3 reads CSAEGLAGGETQYF.

A word on this clone: The CDR3 end is not reached by the read, which stops 3 residues before it; the germline J gene fills it in. This chain joins TRBV7-6 and TRBJ2-3; 8 bases fit TRBD1. Germline V gene lookup returns CDR1 SGHVS and CDR2 FNYEAQ. The CDR3 is 15 residues long. Losses at the gene ends were 5 bases for V and 7 bases for J; bases not matched to a gene: 11. Here the CDR3 reads CASSRMQGAGNTQYF. The CDR3 bases that were read are TGTGCCAGCAGCCGAATGCAGGGGGCGGGGAATACG.

This clone has a handful of counts. The missing CDR3 end, 3 residues past where the read stops, is filled in from the germline J gene. V usage is TRBV19 and J usage is TRBJ2-4; 12 bases line up with TRBD2. This CDR3 comprises 19 residues. Losses at the gene ends were 5 bases for V and 3 bases for J; bases not matched to a gene: 14. The germline V gene encodes CDR1 LNHDA and CDR2 SQIVND (reference sequence). This CDR3 reads CASSPTTSGSSLGKNIQYF. The sequenced part of the CDR3 DNA is TGTGCCAGTAGTCCCACGACTAGCGGGAGTTCGTTGGGCAAAAACATT.

On this clone: Read coverage stops 3 residues before the CDR3 terminus; the germline J gene supplies the remainder. The gene calls are TRBV7-9 and TRBJ2-7; possibly TRBD1 for D (7 bases). The CDR3 is 14 amino acids. Germline assignment: CDR1 SEHNR and CDR2 FQNEAQ (reference sequence). V lost 2 bases and J 3 bases, leaving 11 bases between the germline ends. CDR3 sequence: CASSLSGGLYEQYF. The CDR3 bases that were read are TGTGCCAGCAGCTTATCAGGGGGGCTCTACGAG.

On this clone: The missing CDR3 end, 3 residues past where the read stops, is filled in from the germline J gene. The chain couples TRBV20-1 to TRBJ1-1; TRBD1 agrees at 7 bases. Germline trimming cut 6 bases from V and 3 bases from J; bases unmatched to any gene: 10. This CDR3 comprises 14 residues. CDR1 is DFQATT, CDR2 SNEGSKA, per germline (reference sequence). This CDR3 is CSATSTGRYTEAFF. The DNA read from the CDR3 is TGCAGTGCAACCTCGACAGGGAGATACACTGAA.

This clone occurred a few times. The read gets to within 3 residues of the CDR3 end, and the germline J gene fills in the rest. V gene TRBV19 combines with J gene TRBJ1-5; 7 bases agree with TRBD1. Germline trimming cut 7 bases from V and 8 bases from J; bases unmatched to any gene: 14. CDR1 is LNHDA and CDR2 is SQIVND in the germline V gene (reference sequence). The CDR3 consists of 15 residues. The CDR3 sequence is CASTPTGTPRKPQHF. The sequenced CDR3 bases are TGTGCCAGTACCCCGACAGGGACCCCAAGGAAGCCC.

This clone was recorded at least ten times. The read stops 3 residues short of the end of the CDR3; the missing end is completed from the germline J gene. V is TRBV7-8 and J is TRBJ1-6; D might be TRBD1 (6 bases). CDR3 length: 15 residues. Germline-derived CDR1 and CDR2 are SGHVS and FQNEAQ. V was clipped by 5 bases and J by 5 bases, with 13 bases between them. The CDR3 is CASSETGNHNSPLHF. The CDR3 DNA, read in part, is TGTGCCAGCAGCGAGACAGGCAACCATAATTCACCC.

In this sample, this clone turned up many times. The CDR3 is cut off 3 residues early in the read; its end comes from the germline J gene. The genes are TRBV5-8 and TRBJ1-2, with D possibly matching TRBD1 (6 bases). CDR1 and CDR2 (germline): SGHTS, YDEGEE. CDR3 size: 14 residues. The CDR3 reads CASSLIQGGQGYTF. Partial CDR3 DNA: TGTGCCAGCAGCTTAATACAGGGAGGACAAGGC. Based on the CDR3 plus reference TRBV5-8 and TRBJ1-2, the full variable domain is EAGVTQSPTHLIKTRGQQATLRCSPISGHTSVYWYQQALGLGLQFLLWYDEGEERNRGNFPPRFSGRQFPNYSSELNVNALELEDSALYLCASSLIQGGQGYTFGSGTRLTVV.

A few counts support this clone. The CDR3 end falls 3 residues outside the read, so it is completed with the germline J gene. The chain is built from TRBV18 and TRBJ2-7; 7 nucleotides line up with TRBD1. CDR1 and CDR2 (germline): KGHSH, LQKENI. The CDR3 runs 15 residues. Trimming removed 6 bases from V and 0 bases from J; junction bases left unmatched: 8. CDR3 sequence: CASSQTWDSSYEQYF. The CDR3 DNA, read in part, is TGTGCCAGCTCGCAAACTTGGGACAGCTCCTACGAG.

This clone was counted many times. The CDR3 end lies 3 residues beyond the end of the read and is filled in from the germline J gene. The chain has TRBV7-2 and TRBJ2-3; 10 nucleotides align to TRBD1. V lost 7 bases and J lost 6; bases outside the gene matches: 7. Germline lookup yields CDR1 SGHTA and CDR2 FQGNSA. This CDR3 is built from 14 residues. The CDR3 here is CASIPGQGLDTQYF. CDR3 DNA (partial): TGTGCCAGCATCCCGGGACAGGGGTTGGATACG.

For this clone: Sequencing ends 3 residues short of the CDR3 end; the germline J gene provides the rest. This chain connects TRBV7-2 to TRBJ1-1; D might be TRBD1 (5 bases). V was pared by 3 bases and J by 1 base, with 9 bases between. The CDR3 has 14 residues. Germline loops: CDR1 SGHTA, CDR2 FQGNSA. CDR3 sequence: CASSLDNRNTEAFF. The covered CDR3 bases are TGTGCCAGCAGCTTGGACAATCGGAACACTGAA.

This clone was detected only a few times. Read sequence stops 3 residues before the CDR3 end, and the germline J gene provides the missing end. The rearrangement uses TRBV20-1 and TRBJ1-1; tentatively, D is TRBD1 (5 bases). The germline V and J ends were trimmed by 3 bases and 0 bases, with 8 bases remaining between them. Germline CDR1 DFQATT, CDR2 SNEGSKA (reference sequence). This CDR3 has 13 amino acids. The CDR3 DNA, read in part, is TGCAGTGCTAGGGGGCACTTGAACACTGAA. As protein: CSARGHLNTE. The full CDR3 sequence reads CSARGHLNTEAFF.

Details on this clone: The read terminates 3 residues ahead of where the CDR3 ends, so the germline J gene completes it. This chain uses TRBV2 with TRBJ2-5; the D gene is possibly TRBD2 (6 bases). V was cut by 10 bases and J by 4 bases, with 25 bases left in between. CDR3 size: 16 residues. The germline CDR1 and CDR2 sequences are SNHLY and FYNNEI. This CDR3 is CATKPAGSGVGETQYF. The covered CDR3 bases are TGTGCCACGAAACCGGCGGGGTCCGGGGTGGGAGAGACC.

Comment on this clone: The missing CDR3 end, 3 residues past where the read stops, is filled in from the germline J gene. The rearrangement links TRBV7-3 to TRBJ2-2; TRBD1 might be the D (6 bases). CDR1 SGHTA and CDR2 FQGTGA come from the germline V gene. With 5 bases removed from V and 4 bases from J, the gap between germline ends came to 8 bases. The CDR3 consists of 13 residues. Here the CDR3 reads CASSPRGTGELFF. The CDR3 DNA, read in part, is TGTGCCAGCAGCCCCAGGGGCACCGGGGAG.

Points on this clone: The read ends 3 residues early relative to the CDR3; the germline J gene fills the gap. The chain joins TRBV19 to TRBJ1-2; 11 bases agree with TRBD1. The CDR3 has 15 amino acids. The germline V gene has CDR1 LNHDA and CDR2 SQIVND (reference sequence). The CDR3 bases that were read are TGTGCCAGTAACTCCCAGGGACAGGGGGGCTACGGC. Protein: CASNSQGQGGYG. The full CDR3 protein reads CASNSQGQGGYGYTF.

This clone was counted many times. The read is 3 residues too short to cover the CDR3 end, so that end is filled in from the germline J gene. The J gene is TRBJ2-3, the V gene TRBV2; D possibly corresponds to TRBD2 (6 bases). The CDR3 totals 15 residues. Germline lookup yields CDR1 SNHLY and CDR2 FYNNEI. The ends were cut back, 5 bases at V and 3 bases at J, with 15 bases in the middle. CDR3 bases read: TGTGCCAGCAGTCTTCTGGAGGGTCGGACAGATACG. Translation: CASSLLEGRTDT. The CDR3 in its entirety is CASSLLEGRTDTQYF.

This clone appeared a few times. From the germline J gene comes the end of the CDR3, since the read stops 3 residues before it. The rearrangement uses TRBV20-1 and TRBJ2-1, with D possibly TRBD2 on 5 matching bases. The CDR3 contains 14 residues. V lost 3 bases and J lost 2, with 11 bases in between. In germline, CDR1 is DFQATT, CDR2 SNEGSKA (reference sequence). The CDR3 sequence is CSARASQAYNEQFF. The sequenced CDR3 bases are TGCAGTGCTAGGGCTAGCCAGGCCTACAATGAG.

This clone has ten or more counts. Relative to the germline gene, one junction end is altered; a read error may explain this. Read coverage stops 3 residues before the CDR3 terminus; the germline J gene supplies the remainder. This chain links TRBV4-2 with TRBJ1-3; D not resolved. Germline CDR1 and CDR2: LGHNA and YNFKEQ. CDR3 length: 15 amino acids. CDR3 DNA (partial): TGCGCCAGCAGCCAAGATGGCTTGCCAGGAAACACC. The encoded protein is CASSQDGLPGNT. In full, the CDR3 is CASSQDGLPGNTIYF.

Partial CDR3 DNA: TGTGCCAGCAGTTACAGAGCGGCCAATGAG. It encodes CASSYRAANE. The whole CDR3 is CASSYRAANEQFF. This sequence joins TRBV6-2 or TRBV6-3 and TRBJ2-1; tentative D call: TRBD2 (5 bases). The read falls 3 residues short of the CDR3 end, and the missing part is taken from the germline J gene. Trimming stripped 2 bases from V and 6 bases from J, with 8 bases between. The CDR3 extends over 13 amino acids. Germline CDR1 is MNHEY and CDR2 is SVGEGT.

The table lists this clone with a few counts. The read is 3 residues too short to cover the CDR3 end, so that end is filled in from the germline J gene. The chain combines TRBV7-2 with TRBJ1-3; 8 bases agree with TRBD1. The V segment lost 3 bases and the J segment 3 bases; nucleotides outside the gene matches: 1. CDR3 size: 14 residues. Looked up from germline, CDR1 is SGHTA and CDR2 is FQGNSA. The covered CDR3 bases are TGTGCCAGCAGCTTGGGGACAGGTGGAAACACC. This sequence encodes CASSLGTGGNT. The whole CDR3 region reads CASSLGTGGNTIYF.

This clone was picked up a small number of times. A much bigger clone sits one base away, suggesting this may be a read error. The CDR3 end lies 3 residues beyond the end of the read and is filled in from the germline J gene. J is TRBJ1-1 and V is TRBV7-2; 9 bases map to TRBD1. J was trimmed by 6 bases and V by 5 bases; bases with no gene match: 10. CDR1 is SGHTA, CDR2 FQGNSA, per germline. The CDR3 loop spans 15 amino acids. This CDR3 reads CASSVKQGAGAEAFF. The DNA read from the CDR3 is TGTGCCAGCAGCGTGAAACAGGGGGCCGGCGCTGAA.